This TCR beta chain appears in the sequencing data of a study of shared clonotypes between healthy human individuals. In regard to this clone: Its antigen is still unknown.

Study-wide findings and caveats: Memory subsets had estimated richness that was generally smaller than that of naive subsets.

Assay used: immunoSEQ multiplex PCR; TCRdb lists only in-frame clones, some missing. This sample has 900,000 to 1,200,000 clones, with around 78% found just once. Material for sequencing was memory CD4+ T cells from PBMCs. Subset described: CD45RA-negative fraction. This TCR derives from a man aged 18 to 29 in good health. Some clones in this sample may be carry-over from other donors' samples.

CDR3 DNA: TGTGCCAGTAGCAGAGCCAGGGCGAACACCGGGGAGCTGTTTTTT. Translated: CASSRARANTGELFF. V usage is TRBV19 and J usage is TRBJ2-2; tentatively, D is TRBD1 (5 bases). This CDR3 is 15 amino acids long. Per germline, CDR1 LNHDA and CDR2 SQIVND (reference sequence). V dropped 6 bases and J dropped 0 bases, with 11 bases sitting between them.